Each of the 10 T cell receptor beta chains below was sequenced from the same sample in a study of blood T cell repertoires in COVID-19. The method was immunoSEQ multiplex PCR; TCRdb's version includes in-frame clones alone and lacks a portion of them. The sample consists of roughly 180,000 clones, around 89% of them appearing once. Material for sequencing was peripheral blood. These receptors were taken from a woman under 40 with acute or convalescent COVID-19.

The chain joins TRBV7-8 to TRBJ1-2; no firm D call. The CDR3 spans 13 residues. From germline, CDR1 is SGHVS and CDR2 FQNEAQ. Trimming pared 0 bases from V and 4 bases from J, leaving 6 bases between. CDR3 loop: CASSLALRYGYTF. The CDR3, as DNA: TGTGCCAGCAGCTTAGCTCTCCGCTATGGCTACACCTTC. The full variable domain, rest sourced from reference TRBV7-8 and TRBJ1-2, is GAGVSQSPRYKVAKRGQDVALRCDPISGHVSLFWYQQALGQGPEFLTYFQNEAQLDKSGLPSDRFFAERPEGSVSTLKIQRTQQEDSAVYLCASSLALRYGYTFGSGTRLTVV.

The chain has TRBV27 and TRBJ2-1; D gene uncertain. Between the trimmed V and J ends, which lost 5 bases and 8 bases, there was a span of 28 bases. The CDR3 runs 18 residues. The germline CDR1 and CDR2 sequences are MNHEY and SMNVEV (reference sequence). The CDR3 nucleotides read TGTGCCAGCAGTCCTAGGCGGCCGCGACTCTCCGAATACCATGAGCAGTTCTTC. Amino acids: CASSPRRPRLSEYHEQFF.

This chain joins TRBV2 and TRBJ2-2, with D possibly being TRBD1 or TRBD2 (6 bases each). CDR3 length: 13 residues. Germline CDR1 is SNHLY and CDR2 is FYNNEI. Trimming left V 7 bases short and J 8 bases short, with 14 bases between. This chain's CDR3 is CASIEGGRGELFF. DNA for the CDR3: TGTGCCAGCATTGAGGGGGGACGAGGGGAGCTGTTTTTT.

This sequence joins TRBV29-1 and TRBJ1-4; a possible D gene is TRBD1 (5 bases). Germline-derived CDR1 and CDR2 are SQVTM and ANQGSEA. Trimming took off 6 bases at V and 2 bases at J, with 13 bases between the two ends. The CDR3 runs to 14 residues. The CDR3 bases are TGCAGCGTGAGAGACAGTGCCACTAATGAAAAACTGTTTTTT. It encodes CSVRDSATNEKLFF.

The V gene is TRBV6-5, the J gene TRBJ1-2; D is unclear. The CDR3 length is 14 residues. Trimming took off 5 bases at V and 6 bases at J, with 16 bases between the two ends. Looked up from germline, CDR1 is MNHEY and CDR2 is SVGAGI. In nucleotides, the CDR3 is TGTGCCAGCAGTATGACTCCGGAGAACAATGGCTACACCTTC. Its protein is CASSMTPENNGYTF.

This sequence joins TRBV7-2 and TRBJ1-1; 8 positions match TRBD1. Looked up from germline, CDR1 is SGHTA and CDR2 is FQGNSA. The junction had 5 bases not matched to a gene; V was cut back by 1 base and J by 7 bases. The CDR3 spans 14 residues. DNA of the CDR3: TGTGCCAGCAGCTTAGTGGCAGGGGGCAGTGAAGCTTTCTTT. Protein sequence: CASSLVAGGSEAFF.

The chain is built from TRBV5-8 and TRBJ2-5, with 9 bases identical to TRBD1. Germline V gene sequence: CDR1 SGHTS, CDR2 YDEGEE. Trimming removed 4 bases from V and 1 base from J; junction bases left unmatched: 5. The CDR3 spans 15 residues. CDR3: CASSGGTGPQETQYF. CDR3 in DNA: TGTGCCAGCAGCGGGGGGACAGGGCCCCAAGAGACCCAGTACTTC.

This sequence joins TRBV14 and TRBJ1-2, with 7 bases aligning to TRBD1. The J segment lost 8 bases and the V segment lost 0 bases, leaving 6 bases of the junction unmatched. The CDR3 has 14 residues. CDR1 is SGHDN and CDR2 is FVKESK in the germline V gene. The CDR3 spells CASSQDRQGGGYTF. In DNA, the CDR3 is TGTGCCAGCAGCCAAGATCGACAGGGAGGAGGCTACACCTTC.

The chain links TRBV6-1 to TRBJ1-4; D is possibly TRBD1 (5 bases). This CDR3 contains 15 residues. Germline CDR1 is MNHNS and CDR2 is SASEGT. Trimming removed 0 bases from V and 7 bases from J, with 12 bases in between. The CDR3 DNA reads TGTGCCAGCAGTGAAGCGCGGGGGTTAGGTGAAAAACTGTTTTTT. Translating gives CASSEARGLGEKLFF.

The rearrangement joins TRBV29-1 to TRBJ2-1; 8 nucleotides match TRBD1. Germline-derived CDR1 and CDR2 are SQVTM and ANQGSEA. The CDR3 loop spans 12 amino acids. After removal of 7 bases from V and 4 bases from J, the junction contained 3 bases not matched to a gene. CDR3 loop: CSGDRLYNEQFF. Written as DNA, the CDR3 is TGCAGCGGGGACAGGCTATACAATGAGCAGTTCTTC.